This T cell receptor (beta chain) was captured in a study of blood T cell repertoires in COVID-19. The overall study: Samples taken during acute and convalescent COVID-19 were collected in the United States, Italy and Spain. The analysed material was cDNA or gDNA that came from T cells, B-cell-depleted T cells, or PBMCs.

Per the germline V gene, CDR1 is SGHRS and CDR2 is YFSETQ. Between the trimmed V and J ends, which lost 0 bases and 2 bases, there was a span of 8 bases. The CDR3 is 15 residues long. Original processing notes: Estimation of nucleated cell counts was performed using reference gene primer amplification. This table comes from immunoSEQ multiplex PCR, and its TCRdb copy is limited to in-frame clones, with some not included. From that table come the V and J calls and clone size; the DNA was used to work out D and trimming. The table includes around 120,000 clones, around 90% detected once. The chain employs TRBV5-1 and TRBJ2-2; D unresolved. The receptor was isolated from a human donor in a cohort sampled during active COVID-19. The sequenced material came from peripheral blood. The DNA for the CDR3 is TGCGCCAGCAGCTTGGGCCAGACTAACACCGGGGAGCTGTTTTTT. Translation: CASSLGQTNTGELFF.